This is a list of T cell receptor beta chains from one sample in a study of shared clonotypes between healthy human individuals. TCRdb's table, derived via immunoSEQ multiplex PCR, lists solely in-frame clones and lacks some. The sample records some 2.1 million clones, 90% to 95% being singletons. The specimen was naive CD8+ T cells from PBMCs. The source of these receptors is a man younger than 30 in good health. Some clones in this sample may be carry-over from other donors' samples. Both conserved end residues are part of each CDR3. The D gene is left open where the match is weak. Not every row has a clone size; where given, it reads once, few, many or a size class.

TRBV10-3	-	TRBD2	TRBJ2-1	CAIRGELAGAQFF	TGTGCCATCAGGGGGGAGCTAGCGGGGGCTCAGTTCTTC
TRBV9	-	-	TRBJ2-2	CASSVLGGELFF	TGTGCCAGCAGCGTGCTGGGTGGGGAGCTGTTTTTT
TRBV29-1	-	-	TRBJ1-2	CSDRTVYGYTF	TGCAGCGACAGGACAGTTTATGGCTACACCTTC
TRBV5-4	-	-	TRBJ1-2	CASSPWGRGGKGYGYTF	TGTGCCAGCAGCCCCTGGGGTAGGGGGGGAAAGGGCTATGGCTACACCTTC
TRBV4-1	-	-	TRBJ1-1	CASSHRPGLLNTEAFF	TGCGCCAGCAGCCACCGTCCCGGTCTTCTGAACACTGAAGCTTTCTTT
TRBV29-1	-	TRBD2	TRBJ2-7	CSVRLAGLYEQYF	TGCAGCGTTCGCCTAGCGGGCCTCTACGAGCAGTACTTC
TRBV5-1	-	-	TRBJ2-7	CASSFAYEQYF	TGCGCCAGCAGCTTTGCCTACGAGCAGTACTTC
TRBV7-9	-	-	TRBJ2-2	CASSPASGQGTGELFF	TGTGCCAGCAGCCCCGCCAGCGGGCAAGGCACCGGGGAGCTGTTTTTT
TRBV2	-	-	TRBJ2-2	CASSEVWAASTGELFF	TGTGCCAGCAGTGAAGTTTGGGCAGCGAGCACCGGGGAGCTGTTTTTT
TRBV6-5	-	-	TRBJ2-7	CASSLYGRGSYEQYF	TGTGCCAGCAGTTTATACGGACGGGGGTCCTACGAGCAGTACTTC
TRBV11-2	-	TRBD1	TRBJ1-2	CASSRRDREGGYTF	TGTGCCAGCAGCCGCCGGGACAGGGAAGGTGGCTACACCTTC
TRBV28	-	-	TRBJ2-7	CASRHRGAYEQYF	TGTGCCAGCAGACACAGAGGCGCCTACGAGCAGTACTTC
TRBV7-8	-	-	TRBJ1-2	CASSRLGANYGYTF	TGTGCCAGCAGCCGACTCGGTGCTAACTATGGCTACACCTTC
TRBV27	-	TRBD2	TRBJ2-7	CASSPGTSGYEQYF	TGTGCCAGCAGTCCTGGGACTAGCGGTTACGAGCAGTACTTC
TRBV27	-	TRBD1	TRBJ1-5	CASSPPGQGAFSTTRPQHF	TGTGCCAGCAGCCCTCCCGGACAGGGAGCCTTTAGCACCACTCGGCCCCAGCATTTT
TRBV14	-	TRBD2	TRBJ2-1	CASSPLAGEGYNEQFF	TGTGCCAGCAGCCCTTTAGCGGGAGAGGGGTACAATGAGCAGTTCTTC
TRBV16	-	-	TRBJ2-1	CASSRNAGSYNEQFF	TGTGCCAGCAGCCGGAACGCGGGATCCTACAATGAGCAGTTCTTC
TRBV9	few	-	TRBJ1-3	CASSESGNTIYF	TGTGCCAGCAGCGAGAGTGGAAACACCATATATTTT
TRBV30	-	-	TRBJ1-2	CAWSVSSGGHGYTF	TGTGCCTGGAGTGTAAGTTCGGGGGGCCATGGCTACACCTTC